This entry lists 29 T cell receptor beta chains sequenced from one sample in a study of cytomegalovirus exposure and HLA in healthy donors (dated by TCRdb to 2017 to 2019). Receptors were amplified or captured by the immunoSEQ multiplex PCR assay. Entries here come from immuneACCESS through TCRdb and include only in-frame sequences with V and J called. Some clones fail to appear in such tables; in the studies checked, an unresolved V gene covers under half of the shortfall, and the cause of the remainder is unknown. Within this sample are some 260,000 clones, with 90% of them counted one time only. In total, the top ten clones hold approximately 3% of the sample. Material: PBMCs. These receptors originate from a woman aged 25 to 39 in good health and CMV-seronegative.

As for this clone: In the same sample, other DNA sequences code for this CDR3. This chain connects TRBV18 to TRBJ1-4; no reliable D call. V dropped 2 bases and J dropped 8 bases, with 3 bases sitting between them. The CDR3 totals 11 residues. CDR1 and CDR2 (germline): KGHSH, LQKENI. As DNA, the CDR3 is TGTGCCAGCTCACCAGGCGAAAAACTGTTTTTT. Protein: CASSPGEKLFF.

The chain carries TRBV28 and TRBJ2-7; D uncertain. CDR1 is MDHEN, CDR2 SYDVKM, per germline. The CDR3 covers 12 residues. Trimming cost V 7 bases and J 0 bases, with 7 bases left between them. The CDR3 DNA is TGTGCCAGCAAAACCAGCTCCTACGAGCAGTACTTC. This encodes CASKTSSYEQYF.

This clone turned up a few times. V is TRBV7-6 and J is TRBJ2-7; D is possibly TRBD1 (6 bases). There are 14 residues in the CDR3. V was trimmed by 3 bases and J by 2 bases, leaving 11 bases between them. CDR1 and CDR2 (germline): SGHVS, FNYEAQ. This CDR3 reads CASSFRDTTYEQYF. Written as DNA, the CDR3 is TGTGCCAGCAGCTTCCGGGACACAACCTACGAGCAGTACTTC.

This clone was found a few times. This chain connects TRBV7-3 to TRBJ2-2; 13 bases are a match to TRBD2. With V trimmed by 4 bases and J by 7 bases, 6 bases remained unmatched. The CDR3 spans 16 residues. Germline V gene sequence: CDR1 SGHTA, CDR2 FQGTGA. The CDR3 sequence is CASSSGLAGFGGELFF. The DNA for the CDR3 is TGTGCCAGCAGCTCGGGACTAGCGGGATTTGGCGGGGAGCTGTTTTTT.

This clone was counted once. The rearrangement links TRBV6-1 to TRBJ2-7; D remains unclear. V lost 0 bases and J 0 bases, leaving 9 bases between the germline ends. The CDR3 covers 15 residues. The V gene's germline CDR1 is MNHNS and CDR2 SASEGT. CDR3 sequence: CASSEALLSSYEQYF. The CDR3 nucleotides read TGTGCCAGCAGTGAAGCGCTGCTGAGCTCCTACGAGCAGTACTTC.

The gene calls are TRBV28 and TRBJ1-2; D is perhaps TRBD1 (6 bases). This CDR3 spans 14 amino acids. From germline, CDR1 is MDHEN and CDR2 SYDVKM. Trimming took off 4 bases at V and 1 base at J, with 10 bases between the two ends. The CDR3 coding sequence is TGTGCCAGCAGTTCGGGGGGGCGTAACTATGGCTACACCTTC. Its protein product is CASSSGGRNYGYTF.

J is TRBJ1-4 and V is TRBV15; no reliable D call. This CDR3 is built from 15 residues. V gave up 1 base and J gave up 1 base, with 7 bases separating them. Germline CDR1 reads LNHNV; CDR2 reads YYDKDF (reference sequence). This CDR3 is CATSRVRGTNEKLFF. Written as DNA, the CDR3 is TGTGCCACCAGCAGAGTTCGAGGAACTAATGAAAAACTGTTTTTT. Based on the CDR3 plus reference TRBV15 and TRBJ1-4, the full variable domain is DAMVIQNPRYQVTQFGKPVTLSCSQTLNHNVMYWYQQKSSQAPKLLFHYYDKDFNNEADTPDNFQSRRPNTSFCFLDIRSPGLGDTAMYLCATSRVRGTNEKLFFGSGTQLSVL.

This chain links TRBV7-2 with TRBJ2-1, with 11 bases lining up with TRBD2. The CDR3 loop spans 15 amino acids. V was clipped by 5 bases and J by 4 bases; unmatched bases: 4. CDR1 is SGHTA, CDR2 FQGNSA, per germline. CDR3 region: CASSETSGTYNEQFF. For the CDR3, the DNA is TGTGCCAGCAGCGAGACTAGCGGGACATACAATGAGCAGTTCTTC. The variable domain in full, completed from reference TRBV7-2 and TRBJ2-1, reads GAGVSQSPSNKVTEKGKDVELRCDPISGHTALYWYRQSLGQGLEFLIYFQGNSAPDKSGLPSDRFSAERTGGSVSTLTIQRTQQEDSAVYLCASSETSGTYNEQFFGPGTRLTVL.

The chain has TRBV7-9 and TRBJ2-7; D remains ambiguous. This CDR3 is 11 amino acids long. Trimming took 3 bases from V and 7 from J, leaving 7 bases between them. Germline V gene lookup returns CDR1 SEHNR and CDR2 FQNEAQ (reference sequence). Written as DNA, the CDR3 is TGTGCCAGCAGCTTTGGTGGGGAGCAGTACTTC. This gives the protein CASSFGGEQYF.

This clone came up once. The gene calls are TRBV29-1 and TRBJ2-2; D perhaps matches TRBD2 (6 bases). The germline V and J ends were trimmed by 6 bases and 8 bases, with 10 bases remaining between them. The length of the CDR3 is 11 residues. Germline lookup yields CDR1 SQVTM and CDR2 ANQGSEA. CDR3 bases: TGCAGCGTCCAGACTAGGGGGGAGCTGTTTTTT. It is translated as CSVQTRGELFF.

This chain links TRBV27 with TRBJ2-6; possibly TRBD1 for D (6 bases). V lost 10 bases and J 1 base, leaving 23 bases between the germline ends. Germline CDR1 and CDR2: MNHEY and SMNVEV (reference sequence). This CDR3 is 18 amino acids long. The CDR3 loop reads CATTRTGSLSSGANVLTF. DNA for the CDR3: TGTGCCACCACAAGAACAGGGTCTCTATCTTCTGGGGCCAACGTCCTGACTTTC.

The V call is TRBV19, the J call TRBJ2-7; 10 bases align to TRBD1. Per the germline V gene, CDR1 is LNHDA and CDR2 is SQIVND (reference sequence). The CDR3 spans 14 residues. The ends lost 5 bases at V and 6 bases at J; junction bases unmatched: 7. CDR3 in DNA: TGTGCCAGTAGTCCTTGGGACAGGGGTAGCGAGCAGTACTTC. Amino acid sequence: CASSPWDRGSEQYF.

CDR3 DNA: TGCGCCAGCAGCCAGACCGACAGGGCTGGGGCCAACGTCCTGACTTTC. Its translation: CASSQTDRAGANVLTF. The chain employs TRBV4-3 and TRBJ2-6; 7 bases match TRBD1. V was clipped by 3 bases and J by 2 bases; unmatched bases: 4. The CDR3 spans 16 residues. Looked up from germline, CDR1 is LGHNA and CDR2 is YSLEER.

V and J are TRBV6-1 and TRBJ1-3; possibly TRBD1 for D (6 bases). Trimming left V 4 bases short and J 0 bases short, with 10 bases between. Germline V CDR1 and CDR2: MNHNS, SASEGT. There are 15 residues in the CDR3. DNA for the CDR3: TGTGCCAGCAGTGGACAGGTTGGCTCTGGAAACACCATATATTTT. As protein: CASSGQVGSGNTIYF.

This chain connects TRBV7-8 to TRBJ2-7; 8 bases line up with TRBD1. Looked up from germline, CDR1 is SGHVS and CDR2 is FQNEAQ. The CDR3 extends over 15 amino acids. V lost 5 bases, J lost 3 bases, and 9 bases stayed unmatched. CDR3 residues: CASSRARQGNYEQYF. The CDR3 DNA is TGTGCCAGCAGCCGAGCACGACAGGGGAACTACGAGCAGTACTTC.

This chain connects TRBV7-2 to TRBJ2-1; the D is unclear. Germline assignment: CDR1 SGHTA and CDR2 FQGNSA. V was clipped by 2 bases and J by 10 bases, with 9 bases between them. This CDR3 has 12 amino acids. CDR3 sequence reads: CASSLQWKEQFF. CDR3 in DNA: TGTGCCAGCAGCTTACAGTGGAAGGAGCAGTTCTTC. The variable domain in full, completed from reference TRBV7-2 and TRBJ2-1, reads GAGVSQSPSNKVTEKGKDVELRCDPISGHTALYWYRQSLGQGLEFLIYFQGNSAPDKSGLPSDRFSAERTGGSVSTLTIQRTQQEDSAVYLCASSLQWKEQFFGPGTRLTVL.

The chain couples TRBV11-2 to TRBJ1-4; D unclear. V was trimmed by 5 bases and J by 8 bases, leaving 21 bases between them. Germline V gene data show CDR1 as SGHAT and CDR2 as FQNNGV. The CDR3 spans 16 residues. CDR3 coding DNA: TGTGCCAGCAGCCCAGACCGCAGTCATGGCTTCGAAAAACTGTTTTTT. The encoded protein is CASSPDRSHGFEKLFF.

This chain joins TRBV19 and TRBJ2-7, with 7 bases that match TRBD1. The ends lost 5 bases at V and 6 bases at J; junction bases unmatched: 16. Germline V gene data show CDR1 as LNHDA and CDR2 as SQIVND (reference sequence). This CDR3 region has 16 residues. The CDR3 DNA sequence: TGTGCCAGTAGTTCAGGGCCGGGACAGATGGGACGCGAGCAGTACTTC. This gives the protein CASSSGPGQMGREQYF.

This rearrangement joins TRBV5-1 to TRBJ2-2; 9 bases agree with TRBD2. The CDR3 has 16 amino acids. J was trimmed by 5 bases and V by 3 bases; bases with no gene match: 8. Germline lookup yields CDR1 SGHRS and CDR2 YFSETQ. This chain's CDR3 is CASSSLAGSETGELFF. The CDR3 DNA sequence: TGCGCCAGCAGCTCCCTAGCGGGAAGCGAAACCGGGGAGCTGTTTTTT. Complete variable domain (other parts from reference TRBV5-1 and TRBJ2-2): KAGVTQTPRYLIKTRGQQVTLSCSPISGHRSVSWYQQTPGQGLQFLFEYFSETQRNKGNFPGRFSGRQFSNSRSEMNVSTLELGDSALYLCASSSLAGSETGELFFGEGSRLTVL.

This chain links TRBV4-3 with TRBJ1-2; 8 nucleotides agree with TRBD1. The CDR3 length is 14 residues. Germline CDR1 reads LGHNA; CDR2 reads YSLEER. The junction had 3 bases not matched to a gene; V was cut back by 3 bases and J by 3 bases. The CDR3 sequence is CASSHSTGDYGYTF. The CDR3 nucleotides are TGCGCCAGCAGCCACTCGACAGGGGACTATGGCTACACCTTC.

The V call is TRBV7-9, the J call TRBJ2-7; 8 bases align to TRBD2. V shed 3 bases and J 5 bases; nucleotides not matched to a gene: 6. Looked up from germline, CDR1 is SEHNR and CDR2 is FQNEAQ (reference sequence). This CDR3 comprises 14 residues. CDR3 DNA sequence: TGTGCCAGCAGCTTTAGCGGGACCTCTAACGAGCAGTACTTC. Protein product: CASSFSGTSNEQYF. Looking up the rest from reference TRBV7-9 and TRBJ2-7 gives the full variable domain: DTGVSQNPRHKITKRGQNVTFRCDPISEHNRLYWYRQTLGQGPEFLTYFQNEAQLEKSRLLSDRFSAERPKGSFSTLEIQRTEQGDSAMYLCASSFSGTSNEQYFGPGTRLTVT.

This chain joins TRBV11-3 and TRBJ2-7; 7 positions match TRBD2. Losses at the gene ends were 3 bases for V and 1 base for J; bases not matched to a gene: 6. Germline V gene lookup returns CDR1 SGHNT and CDR2 YENEEA. The CDR3 has 15 residues. The chain's CDR3 is CASSFRKRGSYEQYF. CDR3 nucleotides: TGTGCCAGCAGCTTTAGGAAGCGGGGATCCTACGAGCAGTACTTC.

This clone was seen only once. The V gene is TRBV5-1, the J gene TRBJ2-1; D is possibly TRBD2 (6 bases). The germline CDR1 and CDR2 sequences are SGHRS and YFSETQ. The CDR3 covers 14 residues. Trimming shortened V by 4 bases and J by 6 bases, and 14 bases separated the two germline ends. The CDR3 sequence: CASSRGIGVNEQFF. DNA of the CDR3: TGCGCCAGCAGCCGCGGGATAGGGGTCAATGAGCAGTTCTTC.

The chain combines TRBV4-1 with TRBJ1-2, with 7 positions matching TRBD1. CDR1 and CDR2 (germline): MGHRA, YSYEKL. This CDR3 has 15 residues. The V and J ends lost 1 base and 10 bases, in that order; junction bases with no gene match: 12. The CDR3, as DNA: TGCGCCAGCAGCCAAGGCCTAACAGGGGCCGGATACTACACCTTC. Its protein product is CASSQGLTGAGYYTF.

The chain has TRBV19 and TRBJ2-7; D might be TRBD1 or TRBD2, each matching 5 bases. The CDR3 totals 12 residues. Germline CDR1 is LNHDA and CDR2 is SQIVND (reference sequence). V was trimmed by 7 bases and J by 1 base, leaving 8 bases between them. As DNA, the CDR3 is TGTGCCAGTATGGGGGTTTCCTACGAGCAGTACTTC. Its protein product is CASMGVSYEQYF.

The chain joins TRBV27 to TRBJ1-2; TRBD1 matches at 8 bases. Germline V CDR1 and CDR2: MNHEY, SMNVEV (reference sequence). This CDR3 has 14 amino acids. The V and J ends lost 1 base and 6 bases, in that order; junction bases with no gene match: 4. CDR3 amino acids: CASSLYQGADGYTF. The CDR3 coding sequence is TGTGCCAGCAGTTTATATCAGGGGGCTGATGGCTACACCTTC.

This chain links TRBV19 with TRBJ2-7; possibly TRBD2 for D (6 bases). The CDR3 consists of 15 residues. The germline CDR1 and CDR2 sequences are LNHDA and SQIVND (reference sequence). Deletions cut 5 bases from V and 6 bases from J, with 20 bases between. Here the CDR3 DNA reads TGTGCCAGTAGTGGAACCGGGACGGTGGGGGGCGAGCAGTACTTC. Residues: CASSGTGTVGGEQYF.

This clone was seen once. Here the CDR3 reads CASSGGTSGYGQETQYF. The CDR3 DNA follows: TGTGCCAGCAGCGGGGGGACTAGCGGGTACGGGCAAGAGACCCAGTACTTC. The chain joins TRBV9 to TRBJ2-5, with 12 bases matching TRBD2. The J segment lost 2 bases and the V segment lost 3 bases, leaving 8 bases of the junction unmatched. Germline V gene sequence: CDR1 SGDLS, CDR2 YYNGEE. This CDR3 region has 17 residues.

CDR3 nucleotide sequence: TGTGCCAGCGACGGGACAGGGAACTACGAGCAGTACTTC. Translated, it gives CASDGTGNYEQYF. V usage is TRBV28 and J usage is TRBJ2-7; 9 bases are a match to TRBD1. Trimming at V came to 8 bases and at J to 3 bases, leaving 5 bases not matched to a gene. CDR1 and CDR2 from the germline V gene are MDHEN and SYDVKM. This CDR3 is 13 amino acids long.